The clone carrying this T cell receptor beta chain was counted once. The sample is drawn from a study of Ad26.COV2.S vaccination and SARS-CoV-2 variants. The repertoire was sequenced with immunoSEQ multiplex PCR; TCRdb's copy has only in-frame clones and lacks some. The sample records roughly 350,000 clones, around 87% being singletons. There are 14 residues in the CDR3. Trimming stripped 0 bases from V and 3 bases from J, with 9 bases between. Germline V CDR1 and CDR2: SGHRS, YFSETQ. The treatment: some 20 received Ad26.COV2.S at low or high dose, single or two shots; 5 received placebo; per-sample allocation not given. The study sampled participants on day 63 after the first vaccine or placebo injection.

This receptor was taken from a person aged 18-65 years who received the Ad26.COV2.S COVID-19 vaccine or a placebo. J is TRBJ1-2 and V is TRBV5-1; D is unclear. The sample consisted of peripheral blood, taken in a trial of Ad26.COV2.S vaccine versus placebo. The chain's CDR3 is CASSLVQTDYGYTF. CDR3 bases: TGCGCCAGCAGCTTGGTACAGACGGACTATGGCTACACCTTC.